Shown below are 15 T cell receptor beta chains from a single sample sequenced in a study of shared clonotypes between healthy human individuals. Assay used: immunoSEQ multiplex PCR; TCRdb lists only in-frame clones, some missing. The sample records 2 million to 2.5 million clones, less than 95% being singletons. Cells designated naive CD8 were CD45RO-negative and were positively selected for CCR7, with terminally differentiated effector memory CD45RA+ cells excluded. Sample: naive CD8+ T cells sorted from blood. The receptors come from a man between 18 and 35 years old in good health.

This clone was seen only a few times. The sample contains more than one DNA sequence encoding this CDR3. The chain carries TRBV27 and TRBJ2-7; TRBD1 might be the D (6 bases). The V end lost 3 bases, the J end lost 1 base, and 7 bases lay between the germline ends. Germline lookup yields CDR1 MNHEY and CDR2 SMNVEV (reference sequence). This CDR3 is built from 13 residues. The CDR3, as DNA: TGTGCCAGCAGTTTTACAGGGTCCTACGAGCAGTACTTC. Amino acids: CASSFTGSYEQYF.

The chain couples TRBV11-2 to TRBJ2-2, with 7 bases identical to TRBD2. Germline V CDR1 and CDR2: SGHAT, FQNNGV. V shed 4 bases, J shed 4 bases, and the junction held 9 bases outside the gene matches. This CDR3 spans 16 amino acids. The CDR3 DNA reads TGTGCCAGCAGCTCGATGGGGGAGGGAATCACCGGGGAGCTGTTTTTT. Translated, it gives CASSSMGEGITGELFF.

The chain uses TRBV30 and TRBJ1-2; D not resolved. CDR3 length: 12 residues. V lost 4 bases and J 2 bases, leaving 8 bases between the germline ends. Germline-derived CDR1 and CDR2 are GTSNPN and SVGIG (reference sequence). The CDR3 loop reads CAWKPLNYGYTF. In DNA form, the CDR3 reads TGTGCCTGGAAGCCATTGAACTATGGCTACACCTTC.

In the case of this clone: The junction departs from germline at one end; a sequencing error may be responsible. The chain employs TRBV2 and TRBJ2-7, with D unresolved. This CDR3 region has 15 residues. The germline V gene has CDR1 SNHLY and CDR2 FYNNEI. Here the CDR3 DNA reads TGTGCCGGCAGGTGGCAGTCCCAAAGCTCCTACGAGCAGTACTTC. It translates to CAGRWQSQSSYEQYF.

This clone has only one observation. This chain links TRBV29-1 with TRBJ2-2; weak D call: TRBD2 (5 bases). The CDR3 extends over 13 amino acids. Per germline, CDR1 SQVTM and CDR2 ANQGSEA. V shed 6 bases and J shed 5 bases, with 13 bases lying between them. CDR3 in amino acids: CSVLLGGTGELFF. In DNA, the CDR3 is TGCAGCGTCCTCCTTGGCGGGACCGGGGAGCTGTTTTTT.

The genes are TRBV4-3 and TRBJ2-5; TRBD2 matches at 7 bases. The CDR3 sequence is 17 residues long. V was pared by 1 base and J by 0 bases, with 8 bases of the junction left unmatched. Germline CDR1 reads LGHNA; CDR2 reads YSLEER. The CDR3 bases are TGCGCCAGCAGCCAAGGGTGGCTAGCGGTGTACCAAGAGACCCAGTACTTC. Protein sequence: CASSQGWLAVYQETQYF.

This clone was seen just once. The CDR3 coding sequence is TGTGCCAGCAGACAGGGGACCGTTAGCAATCAGCCCCAGCATTTT. It codes for CASRQGTVSNQPQHF. The chain has TRBV2 and TRBJ1-5; 7 bases line up with TRBD1. This CDR3 region has 15 residues. Germline V gives CDR1 SNHLY, CDR2 FYNNEI. The V gene end was trimmed by 6 bases and the J gene end by 0 bases; junction bases not matched to a gene: 5.

The chain links TRBV30 to TRBJ2-5, with 9 bases aligning to TRBD2. The germline V gene encodes CDR1 GTSNPN and CDR2 SVGIG (reference sequence). V shed 1 base and J 5 bases; nucleotides not matched to a gene: 11. The CDR3 spans 16 residues. The CDR3 sequence: CAWSGVGSGSGETQYF. CDR3 nucleotide sequence: TGTGCCTGGAGTGGGGTTGGTAGCGGGAGTGGGGAGACCCAGTACTTC.

This clone appeared a single time. V and J are TRBV5-6 and TRBJ2-7; D gene uncertain. The V and J ends lost 0 bases and 7 bases respectively, with 14 bases between them. The CDR3 extends over 14 amino acids. Germline CDR1 and CDR2: SGHDT and YYEEEE. The CDR3 region is CASSLVIVRWEQYF. The CDR3, as DNA: TGTGCCAGCAGCTTGGTGATTGTCCGGTGGGAGCAGTACTTC.

For this clone: In the same sample, other DNA sequences code for this CDR3. This chain's CDR3 is CASSPSSGANVLTF. CDR3 DNA sequence: TGTGCCAGCAGTCCATCCTCTGGGGCCAACGTCCTGACTTTC. This chain uses TRBV27 with TRBJ2-6, with no clear D. Trimming removed 5 bases from V and 0 bases from J, with 5 bases in between. The CDR3 is made up of 14 amino acids. Germline CDR1 MNHEY, CDR2 SMNVEV (reference sequence).

The chain couples TRBV10-2 to TRBJ2-7; possibly TRBD1 or TRBD2 for D (5 bases each). The CDR3 contains 15 residues. Trimming stripped 2 bases from V and 5 bases from J, with 16 bases between. Germline CDR1 WSHSY, CDR2 SAAADI. CDR3 protein: CASSEPGTLMNEQYF. Here the CDR3 DNA reads TGCGCCAGCAGTGAGCCCGGGACCCTGATGAACGAGCAGTACTTC.

Notes on this clone: An end of the junction does not agree with germline; a read error may underlie this. This sample includes further DNA sequences coding for the same CDR3. The chain uses TRBV27 and TRBJ2-2; D is uncertain. CDR3 length equals 14 residues. Germline V gives CDR1 MNHEY, CDR2 SMNVEV (reference sequence). CDR3 bases: TGTGCCAGCAGCTTATATAAGAACACCGGGGAGCTGTTTTTT. This encodes CASSLYKNTGELFF.

The chain couples TRBV7-9 to TRBJ2-3; no firm D call. V lost 0 bases, J lost 1 base, and 8 bases lay in between. Germline CDR1 reads SEHNR; CDR2 reads FQNEAQ (reference sequence). The CDR3 is made up of 15 amino acids. CDR3 in DNA: TGTGCCAGCAGCTTAGCGATCCAGGGCACAGATACGCAGTATTTT. It translates to CASSLAIQGTDTQYF.

This clone was observed a single time. The chain joins TRBV6-1 to TRBJ2-3; 9 nucleotides match TRBD1. The CDR3 is 15 residues long. The V gene's germline CDR1 is MNHNS and CDR2 SASEGT. J gave up 2 bases and V 7 bases, and 7 bases lay outside the gene matches. CDR3 loop: CASNLGQGYTDTQYF. The DNA of the CDR3 is TGTGCCAGCAACCTGGGACAGGGTTACACAGATACGCAGTATTTT.

The J gene is TRBJ2-5, the V gene TRBV27; no clear D gene. Germline V gene lookup returns CDR1 MNHEY and CDR2 SMNVEV (reference sequence). This CDR3 has 12 amino acids. V was cut by 4 bases and J by 3 bases, with 6 bases left in between. CDR3 coding DNA: TGTGCCAGCAGTTCCCCAGAAGAGACCCAGTACTTC. Protein product: CASSSPEETQYF.